One T cell receptor (beta chain) is described in this entry. Antigen: not known. This CDR3 is built from 13 residues. Germline V gene lookup returns CDR1 KGHSH and CDR2 LQKENI. V was cut by 6 bases and J by 5 bases, with 14 bases left in between. Generated by immunoSEQ multiplex PCR, the TCRdb table keeps only in-frame clones and is missing some. The profile covers about 30,000 clones, with 94% appearing a single time and 0.55% to 0.9% taken by the ten largest. The data derive from a study of lymphopenia after photon versus proton radiotherapy. Whole-study results and caveats: Survival link was tested only in deceased patients; proton benefit remains a possibility.

This material consisted of peripheral blood, taken from a patient treated with photon-based radiotherapy. This clonotype originated in a woman between 50 and 59 years old with cholangiocarcinoma. The chain is built from TRBV18 and TRBJ2-7, with a tentative D call TRBD2 (6 bases). This CDR3 is CASSKGLLDEQYF. The CDR3 DNA reads TGTGCCAGCTCCAAGGGACTCCTCGACGAGCAGTACTTC.